The 20 T cell receptor beta chains presented below share a single source sample, sequenced in a study of CD8+CD57+ T cells in acquired aplastic anemia. Patients sequenced had flow cytometry evidence of CD8+CD57+ cell expansion. CDR3 and TCR beta VDJ profiling relied on a genomic DNA template. TCRdb processed the reads anew with MiXCR; each CDR3 protein has one entry. The data hold 400,000 to 600,000 distinct CDR3 sequences, with about a third observed a single time. Sequencing was done on a sample of sorted CD4+, CD8+, or CD8+CD57+ T cells (not recorded which) from PBMCs. The receptor source for this set is a human donor with aplastic anemia.

A word on this clonotype: This may be a read error, as it is one base from a much larger clone. The missing conserved phenylalanine or tryptophan at the end of this CDR3 makes a read error likely. This chain uses TRBV2 with TRBJ1-5; D not resolved. From germline, CDR1 is SNHLY and CDR2 FYNNEI. The ends were cut back, 4 bases at V and 0 bases at J, with 13 bases in the middle. The CDR3 loop spans 16 amino acids. DNA of the CDR3: TGTGCCAGCAGTGCGATGGAGACCTCTAGCAATCAGCCCCAGCATTCT. It encodes CASSAMETSSNQPQHS.

This clonotype was seen only a few times. V gene TRBV10-3 combines with J gene TRBJ1-6; TRBD1 matches 7 bases. The germline V gene encodes CDR1 ENHRY and CDR2 SYGVKD. CDR3 length equals 13 residues. V lost 8 bases to trimming and J lost 2 bases; unmatched junction nucleotides: 0. DNA of the CDR3: TGTGCCATCGGGACAGCCTATAATTCACCCCTCCACTTT. Amino acid sequence: CAIGTAYNSPLHF.

The chain uses TRBV20-1 and TRBJ2-1, with a possible D match to TRBD2 (6 bases). Germline-derived CDR1 and CDR2 are DFQATT and SNEGSKA (reference sequence). This CDR3 contains 13 residues. The V end lost 3 bases, the J end lost 2 bases, and 8 bases lay between the germline ends. The CDR3 DNA sequence: TGCAGTGCTAGCGGGGGAACCTACAATGAGCAGTTCTTC. Amino acids: CSASGGTYNEQFF.

This clonotype was observed many times. The chain combines TRBV19 with TRBJ2-3; 10 bases map to TRBD2. With V trimmed by 5 bases and J by 4 bases, 9 bases remained unmatched. The CDR3 loop spans 16 amino acids. Germline CDR1 reads LNHDA; CDR2 reads SQIVND (reference sequence). The CDR3 loop is CASSGRAGGPSDTQYF. The CDR3 region has the DNA TGTGCCAGTAGTGGGCGAGCGGGAGGGCCCTCAGATACGCAGTATTTT.

A few counts support this clonotype. V usage is TRBV20-1 and J usage is TRBJ2-5; TRBD1 agrees at 11 bases. V trimming: 7 bases; J trimming: 4 bases; junction bases outside the gene matches: 8. Germline V gene sequence: CDR1 DFQATT, CDR2 SNEGSKA (reference sequence). This CDR3 has 14 amino acids. As DNA, the CDR3 is TGCAGTGGGACAGGGGGCCCCACCGGAGAGACCCAGTACTTC. This sequence encodes CSGTGGPTGETQYF.

The chain is built from TRBV7-9 and TRBJ2-7; D call uncertain. Germline V gene sequence: CDR1 SEHNR, CDR2 FQNEAQ (reference sequence). The CDR3 has 11 amino acids. V dropped 5 bases and J dropped 6 bases, with 8 bases sitting between them. The CDR3 coding sequence is TGTGCCAGCAGCCCAGCCGCCGAGCAGTACTTC. Translated, it gives CASSPAAEQYF.

This clonotype was found once. This chain connects TRBV30 to TRBJ1-1, with a tentative D call TRBD1 (5 bases). CDR3 size: 14 residues. With 6 bases removed from V and 1 base from J, the gap between germline ends came to 15 bases. The germline gives CDR1 GTSNPN, CDR2 SVGIG (reference sequence). CDR3 DNA: TGTGCCTGCCAAACGGGGGGAAGGAACACTGAAGCTTTCTTT. Its translation: CACQTGGRNTEAFF.

The V gene is TRBV29-1, the J gene TRBJ2-5, with 7 positions matching TRBD1. The J segment lost 5 bases and the V segment lost 3 bases, leaving 18 bases of the junction unmatched. This CDR3 has 17 residues. CDR1 is SQVTM, CDR2 ANQGSEA, per germline. CDR3: CSVEAQPRQGGSETQYF. DNA of the CDR3: TGCAGCGTTGAGGCCCAACCCCGACAGGGTGGGTCGGAGACCCAGTACTTC.

This clonotype was detected a few times. It may be a read error: a sequence one base away is much more abundant. The chain has TRBV2 and TRBJ1-5; D may be TRBD1 (5 bases). This CDR3 spans 15 amino acids. Looked up from germline, CDR1 is SNHLY and CDR2 is FYNNEI. The CDR3 reads CAGRARLLSNQPQHF. CDR3 DNA: TGTGCCGGCAGGGCCAGGCTTTTAAGCAATCAGCCCCAGCATTTT.

The sample holds a few counts of this clonotype. This chain joins TRBV4-3 and TRBJ2-7; D possibly corresponds to TRBD2 (5 bases). This CDR3 comprises 14 residues. V was pared by 1 base and J by 3 bases, with 10 bases between. From germline, CDR1 is LGHNA and CDR2 YSLEER. CDR3 sequence reads: CASSQVRDYYEQYF. The CDR3 DNA sequence: TGCGCCAGCAGCCAAGTCAGAGACTACTACGAGCAGTACTTC.

In this sample, this clonotype turned up once. Being one base from a much bigger clone, this may be a read error. The chain employs TRBV9 and TRBJ1-3; D is unresolved. This CDR3 is 14 amino acids long. Deletions cut 3 bases from V and 4 bases from J, with 11 bases between. Germline lookup yields CDR1 SGDLS and CDR2 YYNGEE. The CDR3 coding sequence is TGTGCCAGCAGCGAGCAAGCCCCGGGAAACACCATATATTTT. Translated, it gives CASSEQAPGNTIYF. Looking up the rest from reference TRBV9 and TRBJ1-3 gives the full variable domain: DSGVTQTPKHLITATGQRVTLRCSPRSGDLSVYWYQQSLDQGLQFLIQYYNGEERAKGNILERFSAQQFPDLHSELNLSSLELGDSALYFCASSEQAPGNTIYFGEGSWLTVV.

Concerning this clonotype: Likely a read error: the CDR3 ends without its conserved phenylalanine or tryptophan. No DNA is shown, since the ends of the CDR3 on it are uncertain; the CDR3 is the one TCRdb lists. This chain links TRBV19 with TRBJ1-6. With termini counted, the CDR3 has 8 amino acids. Germline V gives CDR1 LNHDA, CDR2 SQIVND (reference sequence). CDR3 residues: CASSILPS.

The CDR3 DNA follows: TGCAGCGTTTCTGGGGGTTTGGGGGCAACTGAAGCTTTCTTT. Its translation is CSVSGGLGATEAFF. The chain joins TRBV29-1 to TRBJ1-1; D is possibly TRBD1 (6 bases). CDR3 length: 14 residues. Trimming removed 5 bases at V and 5 bases at J, with 18 bases between. Germline V lookup: CDR1 SQVTM, CDR2 ANQGSEA.

This clonotype was picked up many times. The chain employs TRBV29-1 and TRBJ2-5, with D perhaps being TRBD1 or TRBD2 (5 bases each). Trimming left V 4 bases short and J 2 bases short, with 8 bases between. The CDR3 runs 12 residues. The germline CDR1 and CDR2 sequences are SQVTM and ANQGSEA. In nucleotides, the CDR3 is TGCAGCGTTGGAGGGGTACAAGAGACCCAGTACTTC. It is translated as CSVGGVQETQYF. Variable domain in full (rest from reference TRBV29-1 and TRBJ2-5): SAVISQKPSRDICQRGTSLTIQCQVDSQVTMMFWYRQQPGQSLTLIATANQGSEATYESGFVIDKFPISRPNLTFSTLTVSNMSPEDSSIYLCSVGGVQETQYFGPGTRLLVL.

This clonotype has just one count. A much larger clone lies one base from this, so it may be a read error. The chain recombines TRBV7-9 with TRBJ2-2, with D perhaps assigned TRBD1 or TRBD2 (5 bases each). CDR1 SEHNR and CDR2 FQNEAQ come from the germline V gene (reference sequence). The CDR3 consists of 11 residues. CDR3 amino acids: CASRGTGELSF. In DNA, the CDR3 is TGTGCCAGCAGGGGGACCGGGGAGCTGTCTTTT.

This clonotype turned up a few times. The V and J genes are TRBV24-1 and TRBJ2-1, with 12 nucleotides matching TRBD2. Germline V gives CDR1 KGHDR, CDR2 SFDVKD. J was trimmed by 8 bases and V by 9 bases; bases with no gene match: 10. The CDR3 is made up of 15 amino acids. The CDR3, as DNA: TGTGCCACCGCAGGGACTAGCGGGCGGATTTATGAGCAGTTCTTC. This sequence encodes CATAGTSGRIYEQFF.

The J gene is TRBJ2-7, the V gene TRBV5-4; 12 bases map to TRBD1. CDR3 length equals 15 residues. Trimming took 4 bases from V and 7 from J; bases not matched to a gene: 9. Germline-derived CDR1 and CDR2 are SGHNT and YYREEE (reference sequence). CDR3 sequence: CASSTPGTGGREQYF. The CDR3 region has the DNA TGTGCCAGCAGCACCCCCGGGACAGGGGGCCGGGAGCAGTACTTC. Together with reference TRBV5-4 and TRBJ2-7, the CDR3 gives the full variable domain: ETGVTQSPTHLIKTRGQQVTLRCSSQSGHNTVSWYQQALGQGPQFIFQYYREEENGRGNFPPRFSGLQFPNYSSELNVNALELDDSALYLCASSTPGTGGREQYFGPGTRLTVT.

This clonotype occurred many times. V and J are TRBV2 and TRBJ1-1; D perhaps matches TRBD1 (5 bases). The CDR3 contains 13 residues. V gave up 5 bases and J gave up 5 bases, with 12 bases separating them. Germline lookup yields CDR1 SNHLY and CDR2 FYNNEI. CDR3 in DNA: TGTGCCAGCAGTCGGGACTCGAGGACTGAAGCTTTCTTT. Translating it yields CASSRDSRTEAFF.

This CDR3 reads CASSVAKNTEAFF. CDR3 DNA: TGTGCCAGCAGCGTAGCCAAGAACACTGAAGCTTTCTTT. V and J are TRBV9 and TRBJ1-1; D unclear. V dropped 0 bases and J dropped 1 base, with 4 bases sitting between them. There are 13 residues in the CDR3. CDR1 is SGDLS and CDR2 is YYNGEE in the germline V gene.

In this sample, this clonotype turned up a few times. The chain couples TRBV19 to TRBJ2-4, with 10 nucleotides matching TRBD1. The CDR3 loop spans 15 amino acids. The germline CDR1 and CDR2 sequences are LNHDA and SQIVND (reference sequence). Trimming cost V 8 bases and J 1 base; bases outside gene matches: 5. The CDR3 coding sequence is TGTGCCAGTGCACCGGGACAGGGGGCCAAAAACATTCAGTACTTC. Translation gives CASAPGQGAKNIQYF.